Presented here are 10 T cell receptor beta chains from one specimen sequenced in a study of response to subunit inactivated influenza vaccine. TCRdb recomputed calls from the RT-PCR reads with MiXCR, one row per CDR3 protein. In the table there are more than 500,000 distinct CDR3 sequences, about 11% of which are singletons. This same sample was also part of a study on T cells expressing NK-cell markers. As reported in that work: What made the TCR beta cDNA was 5'RACE template switching with UMIs.

The sequenced sample was PBMCs from blood, obtained on the day of vaccination. These receptors all come from a man over 45 who received an inactivated influenza vaccine.

This clonotype was observed a few times. V gene TRBV5-1 combines with J gene TRBJ2-1; tentatively, D is TRBD1 or TRBD2 (5 bases each). Trimming left V 6 bases short and J 4 bases short, with 17 bases between. CDR1 SGHRS and CDR2 YFSETQ come from the germline V gene. The CDR3 is made up of 15 amino acids. The CDR3 loop reads CASKLTGPTYNEQFF. DNA for the CDR3: TGCGCCAGCAAATTAACGGGACCAACATACAATGAGCAGTTCTTC.

This rearrangement joins TRBV28 to TRBJ2-7, with D perhaps TRBD1 (6 bases). CDR1 is MDHEN and CDR2 is SYDVKM in the germline V gene. The CDR3 loop spans 15 amino acids. Trimming removed 7 bases at V and 2 bases at J, with 18 bases between. CDR3 sequence reads: CASTSSQGLTYEQYF. The CDR3, as DNA: TGTGCCAGCACTTCCTCACAGGGATTGACCTACGAGCAGTACTTC.

In this sample, this clonotype turned up a few times. This chain joins TRBV5-1 and TRBJ2-2; TRBD2 aligns across 8 bases. The CDR3 spans 14 residues. The junction had 3 bases not matched to a gene; V was cut back by 5 bases and J by 3 bases. In germline, CDR1 is SGHRS, CDR2 YFSETQ. This chain's CDR3 is CASRELADTGELFF. The CDR3 DNA follows: TGCGCCAGCAGAGAACTAGCGGACACCGGGGAGCTGTTTTTT.

The chain is built from TRBV5-6 and TRBJ2-7; possibly TRBD1 for D (6 bases). The CDR3 is made up of 13 amino acids. In germline, CDR1 is SGHDT, CDR2 YYEEEE. V was clipped by 1 base and J by 6 bases, with 11 bases between them. The CDR3 loop reads CASSLHRDGEQYF. CDR3 nucleotides: TGTGCCAGCAGCTTGCACAGGGACGGCGAGCAGTACTTC.

There are a few counts of this clonotype. The J gene is TRBJ2-2, the V gene TRBV4-2; tentative D call: TRBD2 (6 bases). The CDR3 totals 17 residues. Between the trimmed V and J ends, which lost 2 bases and 2 bases, there was a span of 15 bases. CDR1 is LGHNA, CDR2 YNFKEQ, per germline. The CDR3 coding sequence is TGTGCCAGCAGCCAACTATCGGGACTTATAAACACCGGGGAGCTGTTTTTT. It encodes CASSQLSGLINTGELFF.

The rearrangement links TRBV20-1 to TRBJ2-5; TRBD2 is a possible D gene (6 bases). Germline V lookup: CDR1 DFQATT, CDR2 SNEGSKA (reference sequence). This CDR3 spans 16 amino acids. V was pared by 0 bases and J by 5 bases, with 19 bases between. DNA of the CDR3: TGCAGTGCTAGAGATTATCCGGGACTCCGACGGGAGACCCAGTACTTC. This gives the protein CSARDYPGLRRETQYF.

The rearrangement uses TRBV19 and TRBJ1-5; no firm D call. V lost 1 base to trimming and J lost 2 bases, with 9 bases between them. The CDR3 totals 15 residues. Germline V lookup: CDR1 LNHDA, CDR2 SQIVND (reference sequence). This CDR3 reads CASSIGGDRNQPQHF. The CDR3 DNA reads TGTGCCAGTAGTATAGGTGGGGATCGCAATCAGCCCCAGCATTTT. The whole variable domain, filled in from reference TRBV19 and TRBJ1-5, reads DGGITQSPKYLFRKEGQNVTLSCEQNLNHDAMYWYRQDPGQGLRLIYYSQIVNDFQKGDIAEGYSVSREKKESFPLTVTSAQKNPTAFYLCASSIGGDRNQPQHFGDGTRLSIL.

CDR3 residues: CASSLDRGIDEQYF. CDR3 DNA: TGCGCCAGCAGCTTGGACAGGGGTATCGACGAGCAGTACTTC. The chain couples TRBV5-1 to TRBJ2-7; 7 positions match TRBD1. This CDR3 comprises 14 residues. Germline loops: CDR1 SGHRS, CDR2 YFSETQ. The V and J ends lost 0 bases and 5 bases, in that order; junction bases with no gene match: 5.

This clonotype was counted only a few times. The chain couples TRBV4-1 to TRBJ2-1, with D possibly being TRBD1 (5 bases). CDR3 length: 15 residues. V was trimmed by 0 bases and J by 10 bases, leaving 16 bases between them. Germline CDR1 and CDR2: MGHRA and YSYEKL. The CDR3 region is CASSQEGAGFREQFF. The CDR3 DNA reads TGCGCCAGCAGCCAAGAAGGGGCAGGGTTCAGGGAGCAGTTCTTC.

The count of this clonotype is one. One end of the junction fails to match germline, which may point to a read error. The chain combines TRBV24-1 with TRBJ2-1, with D uncertain. The germline gives CDR1 KGHDR, CDR2 SFDVKD. CDR3 length: 15 amino acids. For the CDR3, the DNA is TGTGCCACCAGTGATCCGAATAGCTCCTACAATGAGCGGTTCTTC. Encoded protein: CATSDPNSSYNERFF.